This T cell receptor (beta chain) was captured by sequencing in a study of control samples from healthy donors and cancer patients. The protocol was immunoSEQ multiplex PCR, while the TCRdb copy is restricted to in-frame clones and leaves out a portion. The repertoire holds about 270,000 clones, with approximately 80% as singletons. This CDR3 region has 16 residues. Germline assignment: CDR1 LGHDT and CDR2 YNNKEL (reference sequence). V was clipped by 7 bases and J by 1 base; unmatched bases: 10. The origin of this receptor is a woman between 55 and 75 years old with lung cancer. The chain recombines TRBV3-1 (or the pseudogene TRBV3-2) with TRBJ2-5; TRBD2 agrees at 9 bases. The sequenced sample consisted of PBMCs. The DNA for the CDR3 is TGTGCCAGCATTTCTATGGCGGGAGGGCCCCAAGAGACCCAGTACTTC. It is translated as CASISMAGGPQETQYF.